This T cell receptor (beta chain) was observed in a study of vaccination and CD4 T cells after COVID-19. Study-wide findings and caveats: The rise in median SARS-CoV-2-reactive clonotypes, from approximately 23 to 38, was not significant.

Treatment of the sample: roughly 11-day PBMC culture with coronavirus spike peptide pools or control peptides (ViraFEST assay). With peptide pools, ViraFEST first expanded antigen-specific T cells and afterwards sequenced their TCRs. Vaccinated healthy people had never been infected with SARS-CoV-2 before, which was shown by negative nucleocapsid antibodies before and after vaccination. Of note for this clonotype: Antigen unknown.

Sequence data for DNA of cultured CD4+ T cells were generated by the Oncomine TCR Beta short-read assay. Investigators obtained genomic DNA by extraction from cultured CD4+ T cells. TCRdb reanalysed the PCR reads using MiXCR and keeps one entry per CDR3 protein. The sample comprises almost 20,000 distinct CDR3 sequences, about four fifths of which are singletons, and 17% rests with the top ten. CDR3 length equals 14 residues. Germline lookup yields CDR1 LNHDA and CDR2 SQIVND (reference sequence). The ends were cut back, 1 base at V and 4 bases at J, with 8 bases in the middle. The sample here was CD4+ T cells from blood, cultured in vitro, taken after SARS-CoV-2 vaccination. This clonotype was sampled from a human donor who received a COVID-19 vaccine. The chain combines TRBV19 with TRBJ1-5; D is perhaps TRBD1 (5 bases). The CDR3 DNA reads TGTGCCAGTAGTATAGGGGGGAGAAATCAGCCCCAGCATTTT. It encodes CASSIGGRNQPQHF.